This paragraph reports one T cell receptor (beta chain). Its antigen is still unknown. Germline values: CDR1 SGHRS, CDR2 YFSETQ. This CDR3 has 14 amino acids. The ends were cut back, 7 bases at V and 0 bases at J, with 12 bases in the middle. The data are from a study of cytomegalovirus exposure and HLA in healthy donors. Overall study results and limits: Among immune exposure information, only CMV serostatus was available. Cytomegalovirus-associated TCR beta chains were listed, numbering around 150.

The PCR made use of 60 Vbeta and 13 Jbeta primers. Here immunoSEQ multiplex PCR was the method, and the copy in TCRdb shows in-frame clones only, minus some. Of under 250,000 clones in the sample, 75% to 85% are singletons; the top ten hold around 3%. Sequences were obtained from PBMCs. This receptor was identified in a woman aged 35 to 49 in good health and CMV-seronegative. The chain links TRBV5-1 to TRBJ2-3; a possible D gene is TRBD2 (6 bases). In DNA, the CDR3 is TGCGCCAGCTGGGCGGGATTCAGCACAGATACGCAGTATTTT. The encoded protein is CASWAGFSTDTQYF. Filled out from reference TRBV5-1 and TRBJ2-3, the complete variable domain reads KAGVTQTPRYLIKTRGQQVTLSCSPISGHRSVSWYQQTPGQGLQFLFEYFSETQRNKGNFPGRFSGRQFSNSRSEMNVSTLELGDSALYLCASWAGFSTDTQYFGPGTRLTVL.